This passage covers 5 T cell receptor beta chains from one sample sequenced in a study of blood T cell repertoires in COVID-19. TCRdb's copy holds only in-frame clones and misses some; the assay was immunoSEQ multiplex PCR. The sample has fewer than 75,000 clones; 85% to 90% are singletons. The source material was peripheral blood. The receptors derive from a man aged 55 to 70 with acute or convalescent COVID-19.

Here the CDR3 reads CSASDLAGGTDTQYF. The CDR3 DNA is TGCAGTGCTAGTGATCTAGCGGGGGGCACAGATACGCAGTATTTT. The gene calls are TRBV20-1 and TRBJ2-3; 10 nucleotides match TRBD2. The germline V gene encodes CDR1 DFQATT and CDR2 SNEGSKA (reference sequence). CDR3 length: 15 amino acids. Unmatched junction bases numbered 4, after V lost 3 bases and J lost 1 base.

The J gene is TRBJ1-6, the V gene TRBV19, with D perhaps matching TRBD1 (6 bases). The V end was cut by 5 bases, the J end by 4 bases, with 12 bases between. CDR3 length: 15 amino acids. In germline, CDR1 is LNHDA, CDR2 SQIVND (reference sequence). DNA of the CDR3: TGTGCCAGTAGTCCACGGACAGAGTATAATTCACCCCTCCACTTT. It is translated as CASSPRTEYNSPLHF. Combining the CDR3 with reference TRBV19 and TRBJ1-6 gives the whole variable domain DGGITQSPKYLFRKEGQNVTLSCEQNLNHDAMYWYRQDPGQGLRLIYYSQIVNDFQKGDIAEGYSVSREKKESFPLTVTSAQKNPTAFYLCASSPRTEYNSPLHFGNGTRLTVT.

The chain couples TRBV11-2 to TRBJ2-7; 8 positions match TRBD1. The CDR3 contains 16 residues. V lost 0 bases to trimming and J lost 3 bases; unmatched junction nucleotides: 7. Germline V lookup: CDR1 SGHAT, CDR2 FQNNGV. CDR3 nucleotides: TGTGCCAGCAGCTTAGAATCCGGACAGGGCTTCTACGAGCAGTACTTC. It translates to CASSLESGQGFYEQYF.

V gene TRBV6-5 combines with J gene TRBJ2-7; 8 bases map to TRBD1. CDR1 and CDR2 (germline): MNHEY, SVGAGI. With V trimmed by 5 bases and J by 2 bases, 5 bases remained unmatched. There are 14 residues in the CDR3. The CDR3 loop reads CASSRDRLTYEQYF. The CDR3 DNA follows: TGTGCCAGCAGTCGGGACAGGCTAACCTACGAGCAGTACTTC.

The rearrangement uses TRBV19 and TRBJ1-6; 7 bases are shared with TRBD1. Germline values: CDR1 LNHDA, CDR2 SQIVND (reference sequence). V was pared by 5 bases and J by 14 bases, with 18 bases of the junction left unmatched. The CDR3 has 16 amino acids. Written as DNA, the CDR3 is TGTGCCAGTAGTCTATTACCGGGACAGAAATTTCACACCCTCCACTTT. Amino acids: CASSLLPGQKFHTLHF.